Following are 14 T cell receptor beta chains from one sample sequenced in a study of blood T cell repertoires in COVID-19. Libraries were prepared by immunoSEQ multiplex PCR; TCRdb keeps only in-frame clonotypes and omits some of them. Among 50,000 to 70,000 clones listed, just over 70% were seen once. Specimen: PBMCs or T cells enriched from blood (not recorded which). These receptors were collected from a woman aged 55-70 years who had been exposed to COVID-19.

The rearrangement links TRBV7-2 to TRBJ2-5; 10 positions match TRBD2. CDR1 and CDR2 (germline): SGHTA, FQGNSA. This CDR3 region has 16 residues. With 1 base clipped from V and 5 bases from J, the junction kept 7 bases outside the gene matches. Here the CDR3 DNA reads TGTGCCAGCAGCTTAGAGAGGCTAGCGGGAGAGGAGACCCAGTACTTC. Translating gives CASSLERLAGEETQYF.

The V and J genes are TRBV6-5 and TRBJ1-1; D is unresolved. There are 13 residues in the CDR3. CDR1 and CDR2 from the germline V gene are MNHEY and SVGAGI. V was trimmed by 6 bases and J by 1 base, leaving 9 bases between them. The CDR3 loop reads CASRVQPNTEAFF. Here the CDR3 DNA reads TGTGCCAGCAGGGTACAGCCGAACACTGAAGCTTTCTTT.

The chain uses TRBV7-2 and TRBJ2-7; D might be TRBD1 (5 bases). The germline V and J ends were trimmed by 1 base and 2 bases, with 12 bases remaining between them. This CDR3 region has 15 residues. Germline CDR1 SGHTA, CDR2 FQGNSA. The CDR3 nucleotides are TGTGCCAGCAGCTTAGGGACATATACGACCTACGAGCAGTACTTC. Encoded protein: CASSLGTYTTYEQYF.

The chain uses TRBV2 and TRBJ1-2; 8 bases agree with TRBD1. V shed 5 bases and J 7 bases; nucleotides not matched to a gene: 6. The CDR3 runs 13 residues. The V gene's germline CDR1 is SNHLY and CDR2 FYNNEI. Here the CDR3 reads CASSPRQGSGYTF. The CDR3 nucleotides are TGTGCCAGCAGTCCTAGACAGGGGAGTGGCTACACCTTC.

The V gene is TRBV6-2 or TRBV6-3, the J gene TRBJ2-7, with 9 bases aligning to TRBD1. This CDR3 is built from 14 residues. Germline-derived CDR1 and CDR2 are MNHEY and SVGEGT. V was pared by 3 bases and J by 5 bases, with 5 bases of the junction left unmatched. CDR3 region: CASSYGGTGNEQYF. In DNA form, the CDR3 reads TGTGCCAGCAGTTATGGCGGGACAGGGAACGAGCAGTACTTC.

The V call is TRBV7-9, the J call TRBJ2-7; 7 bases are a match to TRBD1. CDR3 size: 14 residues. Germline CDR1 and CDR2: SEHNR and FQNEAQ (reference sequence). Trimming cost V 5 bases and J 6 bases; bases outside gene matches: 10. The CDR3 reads CASSPIVRDSEQYF. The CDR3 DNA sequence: TGTGCCAGCAGCCCGATCGTTCGGGACAGCGAGCAGTACTTC.

CDR3 DNA sequence: TGCAGCGTGCGTCGGGACAGGAGCGAGCAGTACTTC. Translated: CSVRRDRSEQYF. The chain uses TRBV29-1 and TRBJ2-7, with 8 bases lining up with TRBD1. Germline V gives CDR1 SQVTM, CDR2 ANQGSEA. The CDR3 has 12 amino acids. V shed 6 bases and J 6 bases; nucleotides not matched to a gene: 7.

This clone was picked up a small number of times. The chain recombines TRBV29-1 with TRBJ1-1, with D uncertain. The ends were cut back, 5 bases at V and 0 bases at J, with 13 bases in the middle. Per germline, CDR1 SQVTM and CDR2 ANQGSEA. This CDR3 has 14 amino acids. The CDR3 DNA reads TGCAGCGTTCACCGGGGAAAGTTGAACACTGAAGCTTTCTTT. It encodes CSVHRGKLNTEAFF.

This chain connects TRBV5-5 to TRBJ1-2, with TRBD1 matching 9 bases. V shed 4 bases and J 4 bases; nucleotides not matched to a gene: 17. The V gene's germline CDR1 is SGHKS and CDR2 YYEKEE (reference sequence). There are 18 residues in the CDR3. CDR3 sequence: CASSPKFRDRVSSYGYTF. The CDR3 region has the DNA TGTGCCAGCAGCCCGAAGTTCCGGGACAGGGTTTCCTCCTATGGCTACACCTTC.

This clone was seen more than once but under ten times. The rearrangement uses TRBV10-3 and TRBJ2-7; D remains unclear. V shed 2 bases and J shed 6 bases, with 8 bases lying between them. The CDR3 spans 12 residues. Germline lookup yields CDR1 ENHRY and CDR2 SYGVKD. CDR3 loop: CAISEVVAEQYF. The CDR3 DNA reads TGTGCCATCAGTGAGGTTGTAGCCGAGCAGTACTTC.

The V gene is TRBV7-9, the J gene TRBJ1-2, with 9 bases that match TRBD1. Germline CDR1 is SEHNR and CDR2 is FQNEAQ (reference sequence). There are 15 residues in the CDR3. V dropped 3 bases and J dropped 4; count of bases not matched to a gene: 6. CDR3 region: CASSLGTGYVYGYTF. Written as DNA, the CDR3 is TGTGCCAGCAGCTTGGGGACAGGGTATGTCTATGGCTACACCTTC.

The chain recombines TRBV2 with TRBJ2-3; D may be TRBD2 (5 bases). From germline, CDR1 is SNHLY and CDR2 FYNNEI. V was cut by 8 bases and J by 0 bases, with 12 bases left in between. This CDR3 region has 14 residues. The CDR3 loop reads CASGKGASTDTQYF. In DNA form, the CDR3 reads TGTGCCAGCGGCAAGGGAGCTAGCACAGATACGCAGTATTTT.

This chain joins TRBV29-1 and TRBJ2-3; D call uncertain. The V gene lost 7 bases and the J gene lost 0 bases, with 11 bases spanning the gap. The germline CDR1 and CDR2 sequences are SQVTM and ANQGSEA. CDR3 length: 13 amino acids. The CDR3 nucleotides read TGCAGCGCGCCGGGTGGGAGCACAGATACGCAGTATTTT. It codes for CSAPGGSTDTQYF.

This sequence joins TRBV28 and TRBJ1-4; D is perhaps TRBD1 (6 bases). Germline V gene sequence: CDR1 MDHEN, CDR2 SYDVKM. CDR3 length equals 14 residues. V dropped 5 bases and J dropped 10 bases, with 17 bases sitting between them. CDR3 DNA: TGTGCCAGCAGTCGCCCTGGGGGCGGTGGAAAACTGTTTTTT. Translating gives CASSRPGGGGKLFF. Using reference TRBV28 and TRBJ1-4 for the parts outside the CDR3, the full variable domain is DVKVTQSSRYLVKRTGEKVFLECVQDMDHENMFWYRQDPGLGLRLIYFSYDVKMKEKGDIPEGYSVSREKKERFSLILESASTNQTSMYLCASSRPGGGGKLFFGSGTQLSVL.